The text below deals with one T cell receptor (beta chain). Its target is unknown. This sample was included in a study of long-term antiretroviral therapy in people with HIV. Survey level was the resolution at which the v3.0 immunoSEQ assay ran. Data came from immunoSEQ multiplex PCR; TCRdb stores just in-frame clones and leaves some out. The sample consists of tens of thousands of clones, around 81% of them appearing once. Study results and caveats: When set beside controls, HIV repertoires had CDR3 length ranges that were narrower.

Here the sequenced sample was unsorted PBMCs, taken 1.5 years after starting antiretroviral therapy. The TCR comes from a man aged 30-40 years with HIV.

CDR3: CASSLRPQEQFF. The DNA of the CDR3 is TGTGCCAGCAGCTTACGGCCCCAGGAGCAGTTCTTC. The chain has TRBV7-6 and TRBJ2-1; D remains unclear. Trimming took off 2 bases at V and 10 bases at J, with 9 bases between the two ends. The CDR3 is 12 amino acids. CDR1 and CDR2 from the germline V gene are SGHVS and FNYEAQ.